What follows are 22 T cell receptor beta chains derived from one specimen sequenced in a study of blood T cell repertoires in COVID-19. Using immunoSEQ multiplex PCR, the repertoire was profiled, and TCRdb retains in-frame clones only, with some absent. The profile shows 80,000 to 100,000 clones, about 86% of them singletons. The sample was peripheral blood. The receptors here all came from an elderly woman in a cohort sampled during active or convalescent COVID-19.

The chain recombines TRBV19 with TRBJ1-5; no definite D call. The CDR3 length is 15 residues. Germline assignment: CDR1 LNHDA and CDR2 SQIVND (reference sequence). Trimming pared 5 bases from V and 2 bases from J, leaving 13 bases between. For the CDR3, the DNA is TGTGCCAGTAGTTTCCGAGGATCGGGCAATCAGCCCCAGCATTTT. This translates into CASSFRGSGNQPQHF.

V usage is TRBV7-6 and J usage is TRBJ2-2; D may be TRBD2 (5 bases). CDR1 and CDR2 from the germline V gene are SGHVS and FNYEAQ. V dropped 2 bases and J dropped 2 bases, with 12 bases sitting between them. The CDR3 loop spans 16 amino acids. CDR3: CASSLSSSTNTGELFF. CDR3 DNA sequence: TGTGCCAGCAGCTTATCTTCTAGCACCAACACCGGGGAGCTGTTTTTT.

This chain links TRBV28 with TRBJ2-7, with 12 bases aligning to TRBD2. Germline V gene sequence: CDR1 MDHEN, CDR2 SYDVKM. With V trimmed by 6 bases and J by 0 bases, 6 bases remained unmatched. The CDR3 extends over 16 amino acids. As DNA, the CDR3 is TGTGCCAGCAGGTTTACTAGCGGGAGGCTCTCCTACGAGCAGTACTTC. It yields the protein CASRFTSGRLSYEQYF.

V and J are TRBV24-1 and TRBJ2-2; the match to TRBD2 covers 15 bases. The CDR3 consists of 16 residues. With V trimmed by 9 bases and J by 5 bases, 6 bases remained unmatched. Germline V lookup: CDR1 KGHDR, CDR2 SFDVKD. CDR3 sequence: CATSGLAGGGTGELFF. DNA of the CDR3: TGTGCCACCTCGGGACTAGCGGGAGGAGGGACCGGGGAGCTGTTTTTT.

The rearrangement links TRBV5-1 to TRBJ1-4; D gene uncertain. The germline V gene has CDR1 SGHRS and CDR2 YFSETQ. The CDR3 covers 15 residues. V was trimmed by 2 bases and J by 7 bases, leaving 15 bases between them. The CDR3 region has the DNA TGCGCCAGCAGCTTATCCGGGAACCGCGGTGAAAAACTGTTTTTT. Translation gives CASSLSGNRGEKLFF.

This rearrangement joins TRBV9 to TRBJ1-4, with TRBD1 matching 9 bases. The CDR3 totals 16 residues. Germline CDR1 and CDR2: SGDLS and YYNGEE. The junction had 7 bases not matched to a gene; V was cut back by 3 bases and J by 4 bases. The CDR3 sequence: CASSAGDRADNEKLFF. CDR3 sequence (DNA): TGTGCCAGCAGCGCTGGGGACAGGGCCGATAATGAAAAACTGTTTTTT.

The V gene is TRBV30, the J gene TRBJ1-6; 9 positions agree with TRBD1. CDR1 is GTSNPN, CDR2 SVGIG, per germline (reference sequence). The CDR3 length is 12 residues. V shed 7 bases and J 9 bases; nucleotides not matched to a gene: 4. CDR3 loop: CASVTGGSPLHF. DNA of the CDR3: TGTGCCTCGGTGACAGGGGGTTCACCCCTCCACTTT.

This sequence joins TRBV9 and TRBJ1-2; D not certain. The V gene lost 0 bases and the J gene lost 8 bases, with 11 bases spanning the gap. CDR1 is SGDLS and CDR2 is YYNGEE in the germline V gene. The CDR3 extends over 13 amino acids. The DNA of the CDR3 is TGTGCCAGCAGCGTAGTCATCGGAGGGGGCTACACCTTC. Its protein is CASSVVIGGGYTF. Full variable domain (rest looked up from reference TRBV9 and TRBJ1-2): DSGVTQTPKHLITATGQRVTLRCSPRSGDLSVYWYQQSLDQGLQFLIQYYNGEERAKGNILERFSAQQFPDLHSELNLSSLELGDSALYFCASSVVIGGGYTFGSGTRLTVV.

This chain connects TRBV20-1 to TRBJ2-1; 11 bases fit TRBD1. The CDR3 spans 19 residues. V was clipped by 3 bases and J by 7 bases; unmatched bases: 20. The germline V gene encodes CDR1 DFQATT and CDR2 SNEGSKA (reference sequence). The CDR3: CSASWPGQGGDKGINEQFF. CDR3 nucleotides: TGCAGTGCTAGTTGGCCGGGACAGGGGGGGGATAAAGGGATAAATGAGCAGTTCTTC.

The genes are TRBV9 and TRBJ1-3; D remains unclear. There are 15 residues in the CDR3. Germline lookup yields CDR1 SGDLS and CDR2 YYNGEE. V was shortened by 5 bases and J by 0 bases, with 12 bases between the two germline ends. The CDR3, as DNA: TGTGCCAGCAGTCTAGATCAGAGCTCTGGAAACACCATATATTTT. Amino acids: CASSLDQSSGNTIYF.

CDR3 in amino acids: CASSWAGGGETQYF. The CDR3 DNA reads as TGTGCCAGCAGCTGGGCGGGAGGGGGAGAGACCCAGTACTTC. The chain joins TRBV7-3 to TRBJ2-5; 9 bases fit TRBD2. The CDR3 consists of 14 residues. With V trimmed by 4 bases and J by 4 bases, 4 bases remained unmatched. Germline V gene lookup returns CDR1 SGHTA and CDR2 FQGTGA. Variable domain in full (rest from reference TRBV7-3 and TRBJ2-5): GAGVSQTPSNKVTEKGKYVELRCDPISGHTALYWYRQSLGQGPEFLIYFQGTGAADDSGLPNDRFFAVRPEGSVSTLKIQRTERGDSAVYLCASSWAGGGETQYFGPGTRLLVL.

The chain joins TRBV6-5 to TRBJ2-2, with 8 bases aligning to TRBD1. J was trimmed by 3 bases and V by 9 bases; bases with no gene match: 3. CDR1 is MNHEY and CDR2 is SVGAGI in the germline V gene. The CDR3 has 13 residues. The CDR3, as DNA: TGTGCCAGGGGGGGACAGGACACCGGGGAGCTGTTTTTT. Its protein is CARGGQDTGELFF.

The chain couples TRBV3-1 (or the pseudogene TRBV3-2) to TRBJ2-3; D remains ambiguous. Trimming removed 3 bases at V and 4 bases at J, with 5 bases between. CDR1 and CDR2 from the germline V gene are LGHDT and YNNKEL (reference sequence). This CDR3 is 12 amino acids long. Here the CDR3 reads CASSHSADTQYF. CDR3 DNA: TGTGCCAGCAGCCATTCGGCAGATACGCAGTATTTT.

The chain recombines TRBV5-1 with TRBJ2-3; TRBD2 matches at 7 bases. The germline gives CDR1 SGHRS, CDR2 YFSETQ. V was clipped by 3 bases and J by 2 bases; unmatched bases: 6. The CDR3 runs 15 residues. For the CDR3, the DNA is TGCGCCAGCAGCTGGGGAGCGGGGCACACAGATACGCAGTATTTT. Residues: CASSWGAGHTDTQYF.

The table lists this clone with a count of one. V is TRBV30 and J is TRBJ2-3; D remains ambiguous. The CDR3 spans 12 residues. Germline V gene lookup returns CDR1 GTSNPN and CDR2 SVGIG (reference sequence). The ends were cut back, 4 bases at V and 2 bases at J, with 7 bases in the middle. The CDR3 loop is CAWTANTDTQYF. DNA for the CDR3: TGTGCCTGGACAGCGAACACAGATACGCAGTATTTT.

The chain combines TRBV2 with TRBJ2-7, with TRBD1 matching 10 bases. This CDR3 has 13 amino acids. The V gene end was trimmed by 6 bases and the J gene end by 4 bases; junction bases not matched to a gene: 3. Germline CDR1 and CDR2: SNHLY and FYNNEI. The CDR3: CASRTGGSYEQYV. CDR3 nucleotide sequence: TGTGCCAGCAGGACAGGGGGCAGTTACGAGCAGTACGTC.

V usage is TRBV9 and J usage is TRBJ1-3, with 7 nucleotides matching TRBD1. CDR3 length: 16 amino acids. Germline V lookup: CDR1 SGDLS, CDR2 YYNGEE. With V trimmed by 1 base and J by 0 bases, 4 bases remained unmatched. For the CDR3, the DNA is TGTGCCAGCAGCGTATCCGGACAGGCCTCTGGAAACACCATATATTTT. Its protein product is CASSVSGQASGNTIYF.

The V gene is TRBV20-1, the J gene TRBJ1-3; D is perhaps TRBD1 (5 bases). There are 14 residues in the CDR3. Trimming removed 3 bases at V and 0 bases at J, with 9 bases between. Germline CDR1 DFQATT, CDR2 SNEGSKA (reference sequence). The CDR3 DNA reads as TGCAGTGCTAGTACGGACACCTCTGGAAACACCATATATTTT. The encoded protein is CSASTDTSGNTIYF.

The chain carries TRBV2 and TRBJ1-5; D unclear. The CDR3 covers 13 residues. Germline V gene lookup returns CDR1 SNHLY and CDR2 FYNNEI. V lost 4 bases and J lost 3, with 7 bases in between. CDR3 loop: CASSVQINQPQHF. The DNA for the CDR3 is TGTGCCAGCAGTGTTCAGATCAATCAGCCCCAGCATTTT. The full variable domain, with the rest looked up from reference TRBV2 and TRBJ1-5, is EPEVTQTPSHQVTQMGQEVILRCVPISNHLYFYWYRQILGQKVEFLVSFYNNEISEKSEIFDDQFSVERPDGSNFTLKIRSTKLEDSAMYFCASSVQINQPQHFGDGTRLSIL.

The J gene is TRBJ1-1, the V gene TRBV12-3 or TRBV12-4, with TRBD1 as a possible D gene (6 bases). The CDR3 spans 13 residues. V was pared by 6 bases and J by 1 base, with 9 bases between. The CDR3 spells CASRSTGNTEAFF. The DNA for the CDR3 is TGTGCCAGCAGGTCGACAGGGAACACTGAAGCTTTCTTT.

The J gene is TRBJ1-2, the V gene TRBV12-3 or TRBV12-4, with D maybe TRBD1 (6 bases). This CDR3 is 12 amino acids long. V was shortened by 5 bases and J by 5 bases, with 9 bases between the two germline ends. DNA of the CDR3: TGTGCCAGCAGTCCCGGACAGTATGGCTACACCTTC. Translation: CASSPGQYGYTF.

Here the CDR3 reads CASSERTSGRTDTQYF. CDR3 DNA: TGTGCCAGCAGTGAACGGACTAGCGGGAGGACAGATACGCAGTATTTT. This sequence joins TRBV6-1 and TRBJ2-3, with 14 bases lining up with TRBD2. This CDR3 contains 16 residues. Germline CDR1 reads MNHNS; CDR2 reads SASEGT. Trimming cost V 2 bases and J 3 bases; bases outside gene matches: 1.